This is a list of T cell receptor beta chains from one sample in a study of type 1 and type 2 diabetes patients. TCRdb redid the calling of the multiplex PCR reads with MiXCR, one entry per CDR3 protein. The table records about 270,000 distinct CDR3 sequences, 40% to 50% of them present only once. The sequencing sample was made of peripheral blood mononuclear cells (PBMCs). These receptor sequences come from a man aged 18 to 29 with type 2 diabetes. The CDR3 runs from the conserved cysteine through the conserved F or W. D genes are given only for firm matches. The size of a clone is reported for some rows only, either as once, few or many, or as a class for expanded clones.

>NA|NA|TRBJ2-7|TRBV2
TGTGCCAGCAGCCAAGATTCGGCTAGCAAATTCTACGAGCAGTACTTC
CASSQDSASKFYEQYF
>NA|few|TRBJ2-3|TRBV27
TGTGCCAGCAGGCCTGACTTAGGCACAGATACGCAGTATTTT
CASRPDLGTDTQYF
>TRBD2|NA|TRBJ2-7|TRBV18
TGTGCCAGCTCACCCCTCGGGGGGACCTACGAGCAGTACTTC
CASSPLGGTYEQYF
>NA|few|TRBJ2-3|TRBV28
TGTGCCAGCAGCCGGACCGCGCCTGACACAGATACGCAGTATTTT
CASSRTAPDTDTQYF
>NA|NA|TRBJ1-2|TRBV4-2
TGTGCCAGCAGCTCAGGGAATGGCTACACCTTC
CASSSGNGYTF
>NA|many|TRBJ2-7|TRBV5-1
TGCGCCAGCAGCTTGGAATATGGGAGTCGGACCTACGAGCAGTACTTC
CASSLEYGSRTYEQYF
>NA|NA|TRBJ2-2|TRBV7-4
TGTGCCAGCAGCCCCATGCCCCCCGGGGAGCTGTTTTTT
CASSPMPPGELFF
>NA|NA|TRBJ1-6|TRBV2
TGTGCCAGCAGTGATTTCGGGGTCCTCCACTTT
CASSDFGVLHF
>TRBD2|NA|TRBJ2-5|TRBV12-5
TGTGCTAGTGGTCGTAGCGGGAGCTGGGAGACCCAGTACTTC
CASGRSGSWETQYF
>TRBD2|NA|TRBJ2-3|TRBV12-3/TRBV12-4
TGTGCCAGCAGTTGGGCTAGCGGGGGAAGGGATACGCAGTATTTT
CASSWASGGRDTQYF
>TRBD1|NA|TRBJ1-1|TRBV5-1
TGCGCCAGCAGCTTGGCCGGGACAGAGGAGGGCACTGAAGCTTTCTTT
CASSLAGTEEGTEAFF
>NA|few|TRBJ1-6|TRBV20-1
TGCAGTGCTGCGGGACGGCCAAATTCACCCCTCCACTTT
CSAAGRPNSPLHF
>TRBD1|NA|TRBJ2-7|TRBV5-1
TGCGCCAGCAGCGCAATACAGGGGGCAGCGACCGAGCAGTACTTC
CASSAIQGAATEQYF
>NA|NA|TRBJ2-1|TRBV18
TGTGCCAGCTCACCACGGGCAGTGGGGGGCGTCTACAATGAGCAGTTCTTC
CASSPRAVGGVYNEQFF
>NA|few|TRBJ2-6|TRBV6-5
TGTGCCAGCTGCCCTGGGGCAGGGGCCAACGTCCTGACTTTC
CASCPGAGANVLTF
>NA|many|TRBJ1-2|TRBV24-1
TGTGCCACCAGTGACATCGACTATGGCTACACCTTC
CATSDIDYGYTF
>TRBD1|once|TRBJ1-2|TRBV7-2
TGTGCCAGCAGTTCGACAGGGGCCTATGGCTACACCTTC
CASSSTGAYGYTF
>NA|few|TRBJ2-1|TRBV2
TGTGCCAGCAGCCCCCTTCCGGGAAGAACCTACAATGAGCAGTTCTTC
CASSPLPGRTYNEQFF
>NA|few|TRBJ1-4|TRBV14
TGTGCCAGCAGCCAGACGCTAGCAACTAATGAAAAACTGTTTTTT
CASSQTLATNEKLFF
>TRBD1|NA|TRBJ2-7|TRBV15
TGTGCCACCAGCAGATCCCAGGGGGAGAGCCACTACGAGCAGTACTTC
CATSRSQGESHYEQYF
>NA|NA|TRBJ1-1|TRBV7-9
TGTGCCAGCAGCTTTGTTTCGAACACTGAAGCTTTCTTT
CASSFVSNTEAFF
>NA|few|TRBJ1-1|TRBV28
TGTGCCAGCAGTCAAAGGGGGAGGGGGGGGACTGAAGCTTTCTTT
CASSQRGRGGTEAFF
>TRBD2|NA|TRBJ2-7|TRBV5-1
TGCGCCAGCAGCTTGGCCGAGGCGGGACTAGGCTTCTACGAGCAGTACTTC
CASSLAEAGLGFYEQYF
>NA|once|TRBJ1-1|TRBV20-1
TGCAGTGCTAGGTCAGGGAGTGTTACTGAAGCTTTCTTT
CSARSGSVTEAFF
>TRBD1|NA|TRBJ1-5|TRBV19
TGTGCCAGTAGTATATCAGGGGGCGGGCAGCCCCAGCATTTT
CASSISGGGQPQHF
>NA|NA|TRBJ1-4|TRBV10-2
TGCGCCAGCAGTGATGGAAGGCCCCCGCAGGAAAAACTGTTTTTT
CASSDGRPPQEKLFF
>NA|NA|TRBJ2-7|TRBV2
TGTGCCAGCGGGTCTACGCGGGGCAAGGGGGAGCAGTACTTC
CASGSTRGKGEQYF
>TRBD1|NA|TRBJ2-2|TRBV15
TGTGCCACCAGCAGATCCCCCGGGACAGGGAAAACCGGGGAGCTGTTTTTT
CATSRSPGTGKTGELFF
>TRBD2|few|TRBJ2-7|TRBV10-1
TGCGCCAGCAGTGAGTCTGTAGCGGGGGAGCAGTACTTC
CASSESVAGEQYF
>NA|NA|TRBJ2-7|TRBV5-1
TGCGCCAGCAGCTCGAAAGCCGGACAGTCCTACGAGCAGTACTTC
CASSSKAGQSYEQYF
>NA|few|TRBJ2-1|TRBV14
TGTGCCAGCAGCCAACCTTCAGGGACTGAGCAGTTCTTC
CASSQPSGTEQFF
>TRBD1|few|TRBJ1-5|TRBV7-3
TGTGCCAGCAGCATCCTACTTCGACAGGGGACGCTTAGCAATCAGCCCCAGCATTTT
CASSILLRQGTLSNQPQHF
>NA|NA|TRBJ1-3|TRBV7-2
TGTGCCAGCAGCTTAGAGTTCCAGGGAAACACCATATATTTT
CASSLEFQGNTIYF
>NA|NA|TRBJ1-1|TRBV19
TGTGCCAGTACGCGCAGGGGAATTACTGAAGCTTTCTTT
CASTRRGITEAFF
>NA|NA|TRBJ2-2|TRBV12-5
TGTGCTAGTGGTTTGGTCACCGGGGAGCTGTTTTTT
CASGLVTGELFF
>NA|NA|TRBJ2-1|TRBV6-4
TGTGCCAGCAGTGAGGACGCGAGCTCCTACAATGAGCAGTTCTTC
CASSEDASSYNEQFF
>NA|few|TRBJ2-7|TRBV27
TGTGCCAGCAGTTCAAACGGCATCTCCTACGAGCAGTACTTC
CASSSNGISYEQYF
>NA|NA|TRBJ2-2|TRBV2
TGTGCCAGCAGTGCAAACAGAAAGGGTGCCGGGGAGCTGTTTTTT
CASSANRKGAGELFF
>TRBD1|NA|TRBJ1-5|TRBV5-1
TGCGCCAGCAGCTTATGGACAGGCGGTAATCAGCCCCAGCATTTT
CASSLWTGGNQPQHF
>NA|NA|TRBJ2-1|TRBV11-2
TGTGCCAGCAGCCCTTTCAGCGGGCGAGACAATGAGCAGTTCTTC
CASSPFSGRDNEQFF
>TRBD1|NA|TRBJ1-6|TRBV14
TGTGCCAGCAGCCAACGGACAGGGTTAAGGTCACCCCTCCACTTT
CASSQRTGLRSPLHF